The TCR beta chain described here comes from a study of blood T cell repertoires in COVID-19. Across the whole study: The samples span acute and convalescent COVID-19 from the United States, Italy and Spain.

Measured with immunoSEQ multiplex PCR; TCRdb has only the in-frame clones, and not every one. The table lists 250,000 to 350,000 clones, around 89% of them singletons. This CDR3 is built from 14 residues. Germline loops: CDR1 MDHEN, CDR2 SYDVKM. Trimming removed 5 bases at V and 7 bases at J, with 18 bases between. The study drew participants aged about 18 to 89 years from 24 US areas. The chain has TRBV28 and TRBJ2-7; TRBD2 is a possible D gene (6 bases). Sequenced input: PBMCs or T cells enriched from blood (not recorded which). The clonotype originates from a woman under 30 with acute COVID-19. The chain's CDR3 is CASSPPDYVGEQYF. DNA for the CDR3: TGTGCCAGCAGTCCCCCGGACTACGTAGGGGAGCAGTACTTC.